This T cell receptor (beta chain) was found in a study of cytomegalovirus exposure and HLA in healthy donors. General study points: Relative to equally common others, HLA-associated TCR beta chains showed greater clonal expansion in a later analysis. Most TCR beta V segments were productive about 87% or about 30% of the time in an earlier analysis.

Amplification used 60 Vbeta primers and 13 Jbeta primers. Profiling relied on immunoSEQ multiplex PCR, and the TCRdb table lists in-frame clones only, not all of them. The sample lists about 180,000 clones, 72% occurring once. This CDR3 contains 15 residues. Germline V gene data show CDR1 as SGDLS and CDR2 as YYNGEE. With V trimmed by 2 bases and J by 4 bases, 5 bases remained unmatched. Details on this clone: The target antigen is unknown.

The study did not record CMV serostatus for this donor. Sequenced sample: PBMCs. This receptor was taken from a human donor in good health. The chain has TRBV9 and TRBJ2-5, with TRBD1 matching over 10 bases. CDR3: CASSVTGGMGETQYF. The CDR3 DNA is TGTGCCAGCAGCGTGACAGGGGGCATGGGAGAGACCCAGTACTTC.